The T cell receptor beta chain under discussion was sequenced for a study of graft-versus-host responses after intestinal transplantation. Broader study findings: Peak circulating GvH clone levels tracked with early post-transplant HvG declines. Elevated graft-versus-host to host-versus-graft clonal ratios in allografts were recorded for patients with graft-donor T cell macrochimerism.

Concerning this clone: Its target is not known.

Here immunoSEQ multiplex PCR was the method, and the copy in TCRdb shows in-frame clones only, minus some. This sample has approximately 40,000 clones; 91% occur once, and the top ten carry 2% to 3%. CDR1 is MNHEY and CDR2 is SMNVEV in the germline V gene (reference sequence). Trimming shortened V by 2 bases and J by 6 bases, and 5 bases separated the two germline ends. This CDR3 contains 12 residues. The sample was PBMCs, taken around 320 days after intestinal transplant. The chain is built from TRBV27 and TRBJ2-1, with unresolved D. The TCR comes from a human patient who received an intestinal transplant, so some T cells may come from the graft donor. The CDR3 DNA reads as TGTGCCAGCAGTTTAGTCCCCAATGAGCAGTTCTTC. This encodes CASSLVPNEQFF.